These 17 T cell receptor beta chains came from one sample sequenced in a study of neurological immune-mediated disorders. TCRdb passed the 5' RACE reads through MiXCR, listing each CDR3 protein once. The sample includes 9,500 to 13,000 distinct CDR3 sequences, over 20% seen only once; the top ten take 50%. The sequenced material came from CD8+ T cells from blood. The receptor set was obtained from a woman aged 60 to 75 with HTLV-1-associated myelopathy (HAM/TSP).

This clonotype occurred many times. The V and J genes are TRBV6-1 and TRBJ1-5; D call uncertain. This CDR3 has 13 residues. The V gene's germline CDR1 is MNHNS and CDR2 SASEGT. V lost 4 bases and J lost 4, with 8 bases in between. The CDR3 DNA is TGTGCCAGCAGTGTTTGGCCGAATCAGCCCCAGCATTTT. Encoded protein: CASSVWPNQPQHF.

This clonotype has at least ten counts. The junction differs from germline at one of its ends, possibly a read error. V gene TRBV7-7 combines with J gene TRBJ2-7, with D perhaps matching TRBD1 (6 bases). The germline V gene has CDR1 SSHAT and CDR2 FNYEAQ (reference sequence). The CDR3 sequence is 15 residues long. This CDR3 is CASSPGTSPSYEQYF. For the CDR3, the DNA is TGTGCTAGCAGTCCCGGGACATCGCCTTCCTACGAGCAGTACTTC.

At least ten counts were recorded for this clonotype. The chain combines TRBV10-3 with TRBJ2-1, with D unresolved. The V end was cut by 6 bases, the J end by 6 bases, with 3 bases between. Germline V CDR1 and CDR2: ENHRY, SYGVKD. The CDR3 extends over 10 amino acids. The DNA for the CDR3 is TGTGCCATCAGGAGCAATGAGCAGTTCTTC. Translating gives CAIRSNEQFF.

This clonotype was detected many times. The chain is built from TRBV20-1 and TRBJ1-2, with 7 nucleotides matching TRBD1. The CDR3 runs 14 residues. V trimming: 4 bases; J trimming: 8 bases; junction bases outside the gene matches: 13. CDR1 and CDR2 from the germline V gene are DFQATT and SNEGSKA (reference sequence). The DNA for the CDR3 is TGCAGTGCTACATGGCAGGGGGGTCCTCAGGGCTACACCTTC. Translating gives CSATWQGGPQGYTF.

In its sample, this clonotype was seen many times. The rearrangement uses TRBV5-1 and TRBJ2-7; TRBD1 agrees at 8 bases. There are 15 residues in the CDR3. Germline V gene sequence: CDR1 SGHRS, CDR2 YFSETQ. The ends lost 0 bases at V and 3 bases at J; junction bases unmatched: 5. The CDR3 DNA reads TGCGCCAGCAGCTTGGCCGGGACAGGCTACTACGAGCAGTACTTC. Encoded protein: CASSLAGTGYYEQYF.

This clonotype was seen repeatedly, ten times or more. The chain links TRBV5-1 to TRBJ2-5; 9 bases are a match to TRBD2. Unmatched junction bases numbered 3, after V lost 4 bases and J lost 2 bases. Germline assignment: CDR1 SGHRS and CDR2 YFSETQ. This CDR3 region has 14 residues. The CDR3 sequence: CASSPTSGQETQYF. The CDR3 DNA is TGCGCCAGCAGCCCGACTAGCGGTCAAGAGACCCAGTACTTC.

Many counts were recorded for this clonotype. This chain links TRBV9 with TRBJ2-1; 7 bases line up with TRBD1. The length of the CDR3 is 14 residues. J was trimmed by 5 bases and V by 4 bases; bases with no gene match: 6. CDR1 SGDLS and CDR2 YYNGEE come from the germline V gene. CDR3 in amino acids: CASSPTGTDNEQFF. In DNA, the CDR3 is TGTGCCAGCAGCCCAACGGGGACAGACAATGAGCAGTTCTTC.

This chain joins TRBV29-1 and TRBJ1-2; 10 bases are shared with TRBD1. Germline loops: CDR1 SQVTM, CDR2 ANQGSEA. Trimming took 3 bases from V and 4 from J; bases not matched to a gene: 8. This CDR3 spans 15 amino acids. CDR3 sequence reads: CSVETGGNRAYGYTF. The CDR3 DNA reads TGCAGCGTTGAGACAGGGGGCAATCGTGCCTATGGCTACACCTTC.

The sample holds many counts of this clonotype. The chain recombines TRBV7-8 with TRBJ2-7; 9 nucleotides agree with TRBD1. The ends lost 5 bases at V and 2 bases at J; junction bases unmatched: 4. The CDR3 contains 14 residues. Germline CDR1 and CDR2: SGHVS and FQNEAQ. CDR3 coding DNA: TGTGCCAGCAGCAGGACAGGGGAAACCTACGAGCAGTACTTC. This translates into CASSRTGETYEQYF. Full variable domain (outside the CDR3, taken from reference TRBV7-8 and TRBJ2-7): GAGVSQSPRYKVAKRGQDVALRCDPISGHVSLFWYQQALGQGPEFLTYFQNEAQLDKSGLPSDRFFAERPEGSVSTLKIQRTQQEDSAVYLCASSRTGETYEQYFGPGTRLTVT.

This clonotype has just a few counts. In DNA, the CDR3 is TGCAGCGTTGAAGTCATGGGCCCATCCCCCTGGTACAATGAGCAGTTCTTC. Residues: CSVEVMGPSPWYNEQFF. The chain uses TRBV29-1 and TRBJ2-1, with D uncertain. The CDR3 has 17 residues. Per the germline V gene, CDR1 is SQVTM and CDR2 is ANQGSEA. Trimming stripped 1 base from V and 4 bases from J, with 20 bases between.

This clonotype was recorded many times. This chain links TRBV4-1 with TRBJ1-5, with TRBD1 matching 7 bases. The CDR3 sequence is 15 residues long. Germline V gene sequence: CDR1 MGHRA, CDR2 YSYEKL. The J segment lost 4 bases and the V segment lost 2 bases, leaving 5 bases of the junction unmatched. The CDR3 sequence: CASSQNRGWNQPQHF. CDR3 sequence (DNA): TGCGCCAGCAGCCAAAACAGGGGTTGGAATCAGCCCCAGCATTTT.

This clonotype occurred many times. The CDR3 DNA reads as TGCGCCAGCAGCAGTCCCGGGACAGGTCGTCCAGATACGCAGTATTTT. Protein sequence: CASSSPGTGRPDTQYF. The chain uses TRBV4-1 and TRBJ2-3; the match to TRBD1 covers 8 bases. There are 16 residues in the CDR3. Germline V gene data show CDR1 as MGHRA and CDR2 as YSYEKL. V lost 5 bases, J lost 4 bases, and 11 bases stayed unmatched.

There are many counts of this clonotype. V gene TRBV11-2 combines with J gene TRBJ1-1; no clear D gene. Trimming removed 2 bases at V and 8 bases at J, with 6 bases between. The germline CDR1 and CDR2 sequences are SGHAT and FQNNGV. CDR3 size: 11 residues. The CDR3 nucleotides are TGTGCCAGCAGCTTACCATTCGAAGCTTTCTTT. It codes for CASSLPFEAFF.

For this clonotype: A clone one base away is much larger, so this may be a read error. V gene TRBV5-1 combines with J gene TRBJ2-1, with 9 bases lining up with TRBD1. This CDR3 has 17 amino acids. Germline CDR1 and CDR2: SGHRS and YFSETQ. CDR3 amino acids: CASSSHDRGNSYNDQFF. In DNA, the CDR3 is TGCGCCAGCAGCTCGCACGACAGGGGGAACTCCTACAATGATCAGTTCTTC.

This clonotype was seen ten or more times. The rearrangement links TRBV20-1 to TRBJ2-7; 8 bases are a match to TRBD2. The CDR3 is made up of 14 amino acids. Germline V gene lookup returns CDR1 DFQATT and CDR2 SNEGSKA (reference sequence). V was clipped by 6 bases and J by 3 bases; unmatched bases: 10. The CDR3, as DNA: TGCAGTGCCAGACCCGGGACTAGGGACTACGAGCAGTACTTC. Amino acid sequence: CSARPGTRDYEQYF.

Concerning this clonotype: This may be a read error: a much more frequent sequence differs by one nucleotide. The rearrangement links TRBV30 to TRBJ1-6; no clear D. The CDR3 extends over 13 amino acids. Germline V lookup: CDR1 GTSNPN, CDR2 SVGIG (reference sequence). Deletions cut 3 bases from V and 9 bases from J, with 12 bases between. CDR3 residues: CAWRTGVGSPLHF. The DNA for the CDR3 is TGTGCCTGGAGAACCGGGGTGGGTTCACCCCTCCACTTT.

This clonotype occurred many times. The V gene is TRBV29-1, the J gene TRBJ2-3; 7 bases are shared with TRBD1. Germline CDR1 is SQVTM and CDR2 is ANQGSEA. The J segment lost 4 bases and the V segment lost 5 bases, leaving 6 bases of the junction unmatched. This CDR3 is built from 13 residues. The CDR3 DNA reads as TGCAGCGTTCCAGGGGGACGCGCAGATACGCAGTATTTT. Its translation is CSVPGGRADTQYF.